The 10 T cell receptor beta chains below were found in one sample sequenced in a study of T cells in Graves' hyperthyroidism and ophthalmopathy. From RNA transcripts, TCR beta CDR3 regions were amplified. The study used the HTBI primer set for a first-round RT-PCR of the TCR CDR3. TCRdb re-derived calls from the multiplex PCR reads in MiXCR, one entry per CDR3 protein. The table lists under 400,000 distinct CDR3 sequences, 15% to 19% of them singletons. The sample comprised blood. Receptors originate from a woman younger than 35 with Graves' hyperthyroidism that later progressed to Graves' ophthalmopathy.

This clonotype occurred many times. CDR3 amino acids: CASSAQGLLNEQYF. For the CDR3, the DNA is TGTGCCAGCAGCGCACAGGGATTGCTGAACGAGCAGTACTTC. This chain uses TRBV11-2 with TRBJ2-7; possible D gene TRBD1, 6 bases. Per germline, CDR1 SGHAT and CDR2 FQNNGV. V was pared by 5 bases and J by 5 bases, with 16 bases between. There are 14 residues in the CDR3.

This clonotype has more than one count but fewer than ten. This rearrangement joins TRBV24-1 to TRBJ2-2; TRBD2 agrees at 8 bases. CDR1 KGHDR and CDR2 SFDVKD come from the germline V gene. V dropped 6 bases and J dropped 6; count of bases not matched to a gene: 2. This CDR3 is 13 amino acids long. The CDR3, as DNA: TGTGCCACCAGTCGGGAGGGCCCCGGGGAGCTGTTTTTT. Amino acid sequence: CATSREGPGELFF.

This clonotype was observed a few times. The J gene is TRBJ2-1, the V gene TRBV28, with D maybe TRBD2 (5 bases). This CDR3 comprises 13 residues. V lost 1 base to trimming and J lost 8 bases, with 9 bases between them. CDR1 MDHEN and CDR2 SYDVKM come from the germline V gene. The CDR3 region has the DNA TGTGCCAGCAGTTTATTGGTGGGAGATGAGCAGTTCTTC. The encoded protein is CASSLLVGDEQFF.

This clonotype was picked up many times. V and J are TRBV9 and TRBJ2-5; D ambiguous. This CDR3 has 14 amino acids. The V end lost 0 bases, the J end lost 5 bases, and 11 bases lay between the germline ends. From germline, CDR1 is SGDLS and CDR2 YYNGEE. CDR3 sequence (DNA): TGTGCCAGCAGCGTAGGAGACATCTCGGAGACCCAGTACTTC. It yields the protein CASSVGDISETQYF.

This clonotype was detected ten times or more. The V and J genes are TRBV3-1 and TRBJ2-3; D not certain. This CDR3 is built from 12 residues. Germline values: CDR1 LGHDT, CDR2 YNNKEL (reference sequence). V gave up 3 bases and J gave up 2 bases, with 3 bases separating them. The CDR3 bases are TGTGCCAGCAGCCAGAACACAGATACGCAGTATTTT. This encodes CASSQNTDTQYF.

In this sample, this clonotype turned up many times. This chain joins TRBV10-2 and TRBJ2-1, with TRBD2 matching over 7 bases. Germline V gene sequence: CDR1 WSHSY, CDR2 SAAADI. Unmatched junction bases numbered 2, after V lost 0 bases and J lost 0 bases. There are 16 residues in the CDR3. CDR3 amino acids: CASSESGGSSYNEQFF. CDR3 nucleotide sequence: TGCGCCAGCAGTGAGTCCGGCGGGAGCTCCTACAATGAGCAGTTCTTC.

This clonotype was detected only a few times. CDR3 residues: CASSLFPSGRAETQYF. The CDR3 coding sequence is TGTGCCAGCAGCTTATTTCCTAGCGGGAGGGCGGAGACCCAGTACTTC. This chain connects TRBV7-6 to TRBJ2-5; 12 nucleotides align to TRBD2. J gave up 5 bases and V 2 bases, and 6 bases lay outside the gene matches. Germline CDR1 reads SGHVS; CDR2 reads FNYEAQ. The CDR3 is made up of 16 amino acids.

This clonotype appeared many times. The chain couples TRBV28 to TRBJ2-2; no firm D call. Germline CDR1 and CDR2: MDHEN and SYDVKM. The CDR3 has 15 amino acids. The V end was cut by 0 bases, the J end by 13 bases, with 18 bases between. This chain's CDR3 is CASSLWGIRSSGLFF. Written as DNA, the CDR3 is TGTGCCAGCAGTTTATGGGGGATCCGTAGTTCGGGGCTGTTTTTT.

This chain joins TRBV11-2 and TRBJ2-4; no clear D gene. CDR3 length equals 13 residues. The germline gives CDR1 SGHAT, CDR2 FQNNGV. V lost 5 bases and J lost 5, with 10 bases in between. CDR3 protein: CASSRPAQNIQYF. Here the CDR3 DNA reads TGTGCCAGCAGCCGCCCCGCCCAAAACATTCAGTACTTC.

The rearrangement joins TRBV29-1 to TRBJ2-7; 10 positions match TRBD1. The end of the DNA fits TRBJ2-1 better, so the J call may be wrong. From germline, CDR1 is SQVTM and CDR2 ANQGSEA. The CDR3 spans 13 residues. This CDR3 reads CSVVDRGTYEQFF. In DNA, the CDR3 is TGCAGCGTTGTGGACAGGGGGACCTACGAGCAGTTCTTC.